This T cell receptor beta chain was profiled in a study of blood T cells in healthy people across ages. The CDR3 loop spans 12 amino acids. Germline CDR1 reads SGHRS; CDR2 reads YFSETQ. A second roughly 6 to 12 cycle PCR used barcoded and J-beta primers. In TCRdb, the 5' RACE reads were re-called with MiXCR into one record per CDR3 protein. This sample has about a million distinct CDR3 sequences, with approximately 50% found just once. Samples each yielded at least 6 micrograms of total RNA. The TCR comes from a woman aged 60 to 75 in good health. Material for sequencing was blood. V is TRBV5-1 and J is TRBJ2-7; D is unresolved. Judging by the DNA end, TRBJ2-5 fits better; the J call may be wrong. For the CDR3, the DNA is TGCGCCAGCAGCTTGCAATACGAGACCCAGTACTTC. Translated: CASSLQYETQYF.